This TCR beta chain was captured by sequencing in a study of cytomegalovirus exposure and HLA in healthy donors. Findings and limits, study-wide: Presence/absence results assume similar sequencing depth per donor, which may not hold. HLA allele associations emerged for some 16,000 TCR beta sequences in a later analysis, at 0.05 false discovery rate. TCR beta sequences reportedly predicted the HLA-A and HLA-B alleles of most subjects accurately. A later analysis showed TCR association rates differing by HLA locus, peaking at DRB1 and lowest at HLA-C.

Primers: 60 Vbeta forward and 13 Jbeta reverse. Repertoires were generated with immunoSEQ multiplex PCR, while TCRdb's copy carries only in-frame clones and drops some. The sample lists roughly 140,000 clones; around 65% were seen once. Germline values: CDR1 SGHVS, CDR2 FNYEAQ. The CDR3 extends over 18 amino acids. Trimming at V came to 0 bases and at J to 7 bases, leaving 13 bases not matched to a gene. A word on this clone: What it binds is unknown.

The source material was PBMCs. The chain combines TRBV7-6 with TRBJ2-1; 9 bases fit TRBD2. The source of this sequence is a woman aged 30 to 39 in good health and CMV-seropositive. This chain's CDR3 is CASSLAAAGGLRGNEQFF. DNA for the CDR3: TGTGCCAGCAGCTTAGCGGCGGCGGGAGGGCTGCGGGGGAATGAGCAGTTCTTC.